These T cell receptor beta chains were read from a single sample in a study of shared clonotypes between healthy human individuals. TCRdb keeps only in-frame clones here, not all; method: immunoSEQ multiplex PCR. The profile shows 2 million to 2.5 million clones, 85% to 95% of them singletons. Input material: naive CD4+ T cells from PBMCs. Receptors originate from a man younger than 35 in good health. Some clones in this sample may be carry-over from other donors' samples. The CDR3 runs from the conserved cysteine through the conserved F or W. D genes are given only for firm matches. The size of a clone is reported for some rows only, either as once, few or many, or as a class for expanded clones.

d_call j_call clone_size v_call cdr3_nt cdr3_aa
. TRBJ2-2 few TRBV6-6 TGTGCCAGCAGCCGATGGGGGGAGCTGTTTTTT CASSRWGELFF
. TRBJ1-1 few TRBV7-9 TGTGCCAGCAGCCACACCGAGAACACTGAAGCTTTCTTT CASSHTENTEAFF
TRBD1 TRBJ1-2 . TRBV28 TGTGCCAGCAGTCACCGGGACAGATCCTTC CASSHRDRSF
TRBD1 TRBJ1-3 . TRBV6-1 TGTGCCAGCAGTGACCCCCGGGACAGGGGAGCTGGAAACACCATATATTTT CASSDPRDRGAGNTIYF
TRBD1 TRBJ2-1 . TRBV4-1 TGCGCCAGCAGCGAACCCCGGGACAGGGATTCCTACAATGAGCAGTTCTTC CASSEPRDRDSYNEQFF
TRBD1 TRBJ1-4 . TRBV6-5 TGTGCCAGCAGCCCCGCGGGACAGGGGGAAAAACTGTTTTTT CASSPAGQGEKLFF
TRBD2 TRBJ2-2 . TRBV7-8 TGTGCCAGCAGCAGGGGACTAGCGAGTACCGGGGAGCTGTTTTTT CASSRGLASTGELFF
. TRBJ2-1 . TRBV5-1 TGCGCCAGCACCAGGGACTTTACCAACTACAATGAGCAGTTCTTC CASTRDFTNYNEQFF
. TRBJ2-7 . TRBV6-1 TGTGCCAGCAGTGAGCTGCTGGGGCAGAGCTACGAGCAGTACTTC CASSELLGQSYEQYF
TRBD2 TRBJ2-3 . TRBV6-5 TGTGCCAGCAGGGGAGCGGGAGGGCCCTCAGATACGCAGTATTTT CASRGAGGPSDTQYF
TRBD2 TRBJ2-3 . TRBV27 TGTGCCAGCAGTCCTACCGGGACTAGCGGCACAGATACGCAGTATTTT CASSPTGTSGTDTQYF
TRBD2 TRBJ2-1 . TRBV5-4 TGTGCCAGCAGCCGAGGACTAGCGGGCCTCCGCTCCTACAATGAGCAGTTCTTC CASSRGLAGLRSYNEQFF
. TRBJ2-7 . TRBV7-9 TGTGCCAGCAGCTCCACAGGGGGGGAGTACGAGCAGTACTTC CASSSTGGEYEQYF
. TRBJ2-3 . TRBV28 TGTGCCAGCACGTCAGGGCCTTCAGATACGCAGTATTTT CASTSGPSDTQYF
TRBD2 TRBJ2-7 . TRBV19 TGTGCCAGTAGTATAGGAACGCGGGAGTACTACGAGCAGTACTTC CASSIGTREYYEQYF
. TRBJ1-5 few TRBV4-1 TGCGCCAGCAGCCAAGAGCCAGGGGCCCAGCCCCAGCATTTT CASSQEPGAQPQHF
. TRBJ2-5 . TRBV6-1 TGTGCCAGCAGTGAAGTTCCAGAAGAGACCCAGTACTTC CASSEVPEETQYF
. TRBJ1-3 . TRBV30 TGTGCCTGGGGTGGGGTCTACCCCGGAAACACCATATATTTT CAWGGVYPGNTIYF
TRBD1 TRBJ2-1 . TRBV9 TGTGCCAGCAGCGCTCGGGACAGGGGCTACAATGAGCAGTTCTTC CASSARDRGYNEQFF
TRBD1 TRBJ2-7 . TRBV5-1 TGCGCCAGCAGCTTGGAAGGGACAGGGCACGAGCAGTACTTC CASSLEGTGHEQYF
. TRBJ1-4 . TRBV18 TGTGCCAGCTCACCAAACTGGGATGAAAAACTGTTTTTT CASSPNWDEKLFF
TRBD2 TRBJ2-5 . TRBV5-1 TGCGCCAGCAGCTTGGGGGCGGGAGTAGAGACCCAGTACTTC CASSLGAGVETQYF